These T cell receptor beta chains were read from a single sample in a study of T-cell reconstitution after alpha-beta-depleted transplantation in children. TCRdb analysed the PCR reads with MiXCR anew, one entry per CDR3 protein. Of 490,000 or so distinct CDR3 sequences in the sample, around 12% were seen once. The sequenced sample was PBMCs from the stem cell graft donor, obtained from the stem cell graft. The source of these receptors is a human donor who donated a stem cell graft to a child with combined immunodeficiency. CDR3s include the opening cysteine and the closing phenylalanine or tryptophan. Each record gives: V gene, J gene, CDR3 protein.

V gene: TRBV11-1
J gene: TRBJ2-1
CDR3 protein: CASSLEMAGGPYNEQFF

V gene: TRBV5-1
J gene: TRBJ2-1
CDR3 protein: CASSLAERTILPYNEQFF

V gene: TRBV6-1
J gene: TRBJ2-7
CDR3 protein: CASSPGQAAYEQYF

V gene: TRBV5-6
J gene: TRBJ1-4
CDR3 protein: CASSLRDSDEKLFF

V gene: TRBV11-2
J gene: TRBJ2-1
CDR3 protein: CASSFTDSGRNNEQFF

V gene: TRBV3-1
J gene: TRBJ2-7
CDR3 protein: CASSQDLEFTYEQYF

V gene: TRBV2
J gene: TRBJ2-5
CDR3 protein: CASSEPGGPKETQYF

V gene: TRBV12-3/TRBV12-4
J gene: TRBJ2-7
CDR3 protein: CASSLTGSGYEQYF

V gene: TRBV5-1
J gene: TRBJ2-3
CDR3 protein: CASSLAGRIGPTDTQYF

V gene: TRBV9
J gene: TRBJ1-5
CDR3 protein: CASSVGQGNQPQHF

V gene: TRBV12-3/TRBV12-4
J gene: TRBJ1-5
CDR3 protein: CASSVDRTGNQPQHF

V gene: TRBV25-1
J gene: TRBJ2-1
CDR3 protein: CATNMNNEQFF

V gene: TRBV5-1
J gene: TRBJ1-1
CDR3 protein: CASSLGTTNTEAFF

V gene: TRBV6-5
J gene: TRBJ1-4
CDR3 protein: CASSYSNTNEKLFF

V gene: TRBV25-1
J gene: TRBJ2-5
CDR3 protein: CASSEMGGALQETQYF

V gene: TRBV6-1
J gene: TRBJ1-1
CDR3 protein: CASSDGGLTNTEAFF

V gene: TRBV4-3
J gene: TRBJ2-7
CDR3 protein: CASSQWAGGGYEQYF

V gene: TRBV4-2
J gene: TRBJ1-4
CDR3 protein: CASSQGVEEEKLFF

V gene: TRBV7-3
J gene: TRBJ2-1
CDR3 protein: CASSPSGVNFYEQFF

V gene: TRBV13
J gene: TRBJ1-5
CDR3 protein: CASSSRTEYSNQPQHF

V gene: TRBV6-2/TRBV6-3
J gene: TRBJ2-3
CDR3 protein: CASSFGRNTDTQYF

V gene: TRBV9
J gene: TRBJ2-3
CDR3 protein: CASSVGTGVSTDTQYF

V gene: TRBV15
J gene: TRBJ1-3
CDR3 protein: CATSRDDQSGNTIYF

V gene: TRBV28
J gene: TRBJ2-7
CDR3 protein: CASSTDSGNEQYF

V gene: TRBV27
J gene: TRBJ2-7
CDR3 protein: CASSWDEQYF

V gene: TRBV2
J gene: TRBJ2-2
CDR3 protein: CASILAGELFF

V gene: TRBV29-1
J gene: TRBJ2-1
CDR3 protein: CSVGTGDNEQFF

V gene: TRBV5-1
J gene: TRBJ1-1
CDR3 protein: CASSPGPTNTEAFF

V gene: TRBV6-1
J gene: TRBJ1-6
CDR3 protein: CASTITGTGALHF

V gene: TRBV30
J gene: TRBJ2-7
CDR3 protein: CAWSYGGAGAYEQYF

V gene: TRBV20-1
J gene: TRBJ2-5
CDR3 protein: CSARDYGGPETQYF

V gene: TRBV12-3/TRBV12-4
J gene: TRBJ2-1
CDR3 protein: CASRTAGLLYNEQFF

V gene: TRBV7-2
J gene: TRBJ1-4
CDR3 protein: CASSHRGEKLFF

V gene: TRBV15
J gene: TRBJ2-7
CDR3 protein: CATSSVKGQGIHEQYF

V gene: TRBV28
J gene: TRBJ1-1
CDR3 protein: CASSRRQTEAFF

V gene: TRBV3-1
J gene: TRBJ2-7
CDR3 protein: CASSPTSGGNYEQYF

V gene: TRBV7-9
J gene: TRBJ2-7
CDR3 protein: CASSLSRDVVEQYF

V gene: TRBV6-2/TRBV6-3
J gene: TRBJ1-2
CDR3 protein: CASSPNAGFFGYTF

V gene: TRBV12-3/TRBV12-4
J gene: TRBJ2-7
CDR3 protein: CASSNTSYEQYF

V gene: TRBV4-2
J gene: TRBJ1-5
CDR3 protein: CASSQDPRGNQPQHF

V gene: TRBV12-3/TRBV12-4
J gene: TRBJ2-1
CDR3 protein: CASSLGLAGGSSYNEQFF

V gene: TRBV25-1
J gene: TRBJ2-7
CDR3 protein: CASSQGAAYEQYF